Shown below are 18 T cell receptor beta chains from a single sample sequenced in a study of Graves' ophthalmopathy and Graves' hyperthyroidism. RNA transcripts yielded amplified TCR beta CDR3 regions. HTBI primers were employed in first-round RT-PCR, then a second-round multiplex PCR followed. TCRdb redid the calling of the multiplex PCR reads with MiXCR, one entry per CDR3 protein. Here the sample spans around 1,200,000 distinct CDR3 sequences, approximately 35% being singletons. Sequencing input: peripheral blood or thyroid tissue (not recorded which). All receptors derive from an adult man with Graves' hyperthyroidism.

In this sample, this clonotype turned up many times. The chain recombines TRBV5-1 with TRBJ1-1; no reliable D call. CDR1 is SGHRS and CDR2 is YFSETQ in the germline V gene. V lost 0 bases, J lost 1 base, and 10 bases lay in between. The CDR3 runs 15 residues. The CDR3 DNA reads as TGCGCCAGCAGCTTGGGGGCAGGACCGAACACTGAAGCTTTCTTT. Translated: CASSLGAGPNTEAFF.

In this sample, this clonotype turned up a few times. This clone may be a read error of a much larger clone one base away. The chain links TRBV19 to TRBJ2-5; the match to TRBD1 covers 7 bases. After removal of 10 bases from V and 1 base from J, the junction contained 6 bases not matched to a gene. The CDR3 is made up of 13 amino acids. The germline V gene encodes CDR1 LNHDA and CDR2 SQIVND (reference sequence). The CDR3 reads CANRDRAQETQYF. CDR3 DNA sequence: TGTGCCAACAGAGACAGGGCCCAAGAGACCCAGTACTTC.

This clonotype has only a few counts. The chain uses TRBV4-1 and TRBJ1-2, with TRBD1 matching over 7 bases. The CDR3 has 15 amino acids. From germline, CDR1 is MGHRA and CDR2 YSYEKL. Unmatched junction bases numbered 8, after V lost 1 base and J lost 6 bases. The CDR3 DNA sequence: TGCGCCAGCAGCCAAGTTGAGGGGGCTATGGATGGCTACACCTTC. This translates into CASSQVEGAMDGYTF.

This clonotype was observed a handful of times. The chain recombines TRBV28 with TRBJ1-6; D gene unclear. The length of the CDR3 is 13 residues. The germline CDR1 and CDR2 sequences are MDHEN and SYDVKM. The V gene lost 7 bases and the J gene lost 9 bases, with 13 bases spanning the gap. CDR3 nucleotide sequence: TGTGCCAGCACCCCCCGCGGTACTTCACCCCTCCACTTT. Translated, it gives CASTPRGTSPLHF.

This clonotype appeared a few times. V usage is TRBV6-5 and J usage is TRBJ2-7; the match to TRBD2 covers 15 bases. Germline trimming cut 2 bases from V and 3 bases from J; bases unmatched to any gene: 5. This CDR3 is built from 17 residues. CDR1 MNHEY and CDR2 SVGAGI come from the germline V gene. CDR3: CASSYPGLAGGNYEQYF. The CDR3 nucleotides are TGTGCCAGCAGTTACCCGGGACTAGCGGGAGGAAACTACGAGCAGTACTTC.

This clonotype was seen a single time. The chain carries TRBV6-5 and TRBJ1-2; D perhaps matches TRBD1 (5 bases). Germline loops: CDR1 MNHEY, CDR2 SVGAGI. Trimming stripped 5 bases from V and 3 bases from J, with 10 bases between. This CDR3 contains 13 residues. CDR3 protein: CASSDDSDYGYTF. CDR3 DNA sequence: TGTGCCAGCAGTGACGACAGTGACTATGGCTACACCTTC.

Many counts were recorded for this clonotype. This chain links TRBV11-2 with TRBJ1-3, with unresolved D. V was clipped by 6 bases and J by 2 bases, with 8 bases between them. Germline assignment: CDR1 SGHAT and CDR2 FQNNGV. The CDR3 totals 13 residues. The CDR3 nucleotides are TGTGCCAGCAGTACTAGTCCTGGAAACACCATATATTTT. Residues: CASSTSPGNTIYF.

At least ten counts were recorded for this clonotype. This chain uses TRBV9 with TRBJ1-1, with D uncertain. CDR1 and CDR2 (germline): SGDLS, YYNGEE. There are 13 residues in the CDR3. V shed 0 bases and J shed 7 bases, with 10 bases lying between them. In nucleotides, the CDR3 is TGTGCCAGCAGCGTAGGTTACGGACTTGAAGCTTTCTTT. It specifies CASSVGYGLEAFF.

This clonotype appeared many times. This rearrangement joins TRBV2 to TRBJ1-1; D is perhaps TRBD1 (5 bases). Trimming took 0 bases from V and 5 from J, leaving 13 bases between them. This CDR3 spans 15 amino acids. Germline loops: CDR1 SNHLY, CDR2 FYNNEI. The CDR3 region is CASSEAPRGATEAFF. Here the CDR3 DNA reads TGTGCCAGCAGTGAAGCGCCAAGGGGCGCGACTGAAGCTTTCTTT.

The chain is built from TRBV7-9 and TRBJ2-7, with D possibly matching TRBD2 (5 bases). CDR1 and CDR2 (germline): SEHNR, FQNEAQ (reference sequence). V was clipped by 5 bases and J by 6 bases, with 14 bases between them. The CDR3 contains 13 residues. DNA of the CDR3: TGTGCCAGCAGCCACAGCGTGGGAGCCGAGCAGTACTTC. It translates to CASSHSVGAEQYF.

The table lists this clonotype with many counts. CDR3: CASSLWDYEQYF. CDR3 sequence (DNA): TGTGCCAGCAGTTTATGGGACTACGAGCAGTACTTC. The chain has TRBV12-3 or TRBV12-4 and TRBJ2-7; D gene unclear. This CDR3 spans 12 amino acids. Deletions cut 2 bases from V and 3 bases from J, with 5 bases between.

This clonotype was seen more than once but under ten times. This chain connects TRBV12-5 to TRBJ1-2; TRBD1 aligns across 8 bases. The CDR3 consists of 12 residues. With 9 bases clipped from V and 11 bases from J, the junction kept 11 bases outside the gene matches. Germline V lookup: CDR1 LGHNT, CDR2 FRNRAP. The CDR3 protein is CARPMDRDGYTF. CDR3 nucleotides: TGTGCTAGGCCCATGGACAGGGACGGGTACACCTTC.

A few counts support this clonotype. V and J are TRBV2 and TRBJ2-3; D gene unclear. The germline V gene has CDR1 SNHLY and CDR2 FYNNEI. The CDR3 runs 11 residues. With 8 bases removed from V and 3 bases from J, the gap between germline ends came to 6 bases. CDR3 coding DNA: TGTGCCAGCGATGGTACAGATACGCAGTATTTT. Protein sequence: CASDGTDTQYF.

In its sample, this clonotype was seen many times. This chain connects TRBV12-3 or TRBV12-4 to TRBJ2-6; no clear D. The CDR3 is 12 amino acids. The germline V and J ends were trimmed by 8 bases and 4 bases, with 6 bases remaining between them. CDR3 sequence reads: CASGPGANVLTF. The CDR3 coding sequence is TGTGCCAGCGGCCCCGGGGCCAACGTCCTGACTTTC.

This clonotype appeared a few times. The chain has TRBV25-1 and TRBJ1-6, with no clear D. CDR1 and CDR2 from the germline V gene are MGHDK and SYGVNS. Trimming stripped 6 bases from V and 7 bases from J, with 16 bases between. The CDR3 runs 15 residues. CDR3 protein: CASRLSAGRNSPLHF. In nucleotides, the CDR3 is TGTGCCAGCAGACTCTCGGCGGGCAGGAATTCACCCCTCCACTTT.

To note about this clonotype: One end of the junction varies from germline; a read error may be responsible. CDR3: CASSSGTGEKLFF. The DNA of the CDR3 is TGTGCCAGCAGCTCCGGGACAGGTGAAAAACTGTTTTTT. V usage is TRBV5-1 and J usage is TRBJ1-4; TRBD1 matches at 8 bases. CDR3 size: 13 residues. The germline gives CDR1 SGHRS, CDR2 YFSETQ.

The chain joins TRBV20-1 to TRBJ1-2, with 8 bases aligning to TRBD1. V gave up 6 bases and J gave up 6 bases; unmatched junction bases: 3. This CDR3 spans 11 amino acids. Germline values: CDR1 DFQATT, CDR2 SNEGSKA (reference sequence). The CDR3 nucleotides read TGCAGTGCCCCGGGACAGGATGGCTACACCTTC. Encoded protein: CSAPGQDGYTF.

This sequence joins TRBV6-6 and TRBJ2-7, with D perhaps TRBD2 (5 bases). Germline CDR1 reads MNHNY; CDR2 reads SVGAGI (reference sequence). The CDR3 has 15 residues. V gave up 7 bases and J gave up 3 bases, with 19 bases separating them. The CDR3 coding sequence is TGTGCCAGCAAGCTCGGGTCCCCGAGGGACTACGAGCAGTACTTC. This encodes CASKLGSPRDYEQYF.